The 21 T cell receptor beta chains in this list originate from one sample, sequenced in a study of blood T cells in healthy people across ages. A J-beta primer mix and a sample-barcoded 5' primer were used in a second PCR of roughly 7 to 12 cycles. TCRdb reprocessed the 5' RACE reads via MiXCR and lists one record per CDR3 protein. The top ten hold 6.5% to 8% of the sample, which has roughly 1,300,000 distinct CDR3 sequences, roughly 60% seen once. Source material: blood. The receptor source for this set is a man aged 18 to 29 in good health.

The chain is built from TRBV20-1 and TRBJ2-1; 7 bases fit TRBD2. There are 14 residues in the CDR3. The germline V gene encodes CDR1 DFQATT and CDR2 SNEGSKA (reference sequence). V trimming: 6 bases; J trimming: 7 bases; junction bases outside the gene matches: 12. Here the CDR3 DNA reads TGCAGTGCAAGACTAGCACGAAAACCTAATGAGCAGTTCTTC. This translates into CSARLARKPNEQFF.

V gene TRBV7-9 combines with J gene TRBJ1-4; D not resolved. V lost 5 bases, J lost 3 bases, and 13 bases lay in between. The CDR3 totals 15 residues. Germline CDR1 SEHNR, CDR2 FQNEAQ (reference sequence). CDR3: CASSLFLGSNEKLFF. The DNA of the CDR3 is TGTGCCAGCAGCCTGTTTTTAGGTTCTAATGAAAAACTGTTTTTT.

This clonotype was detected a few times. Possible read error: a much larger clone is one base away. V usage is TRBV7-9 and J usage is TRBJ1-4; D gene uncertain. Germline-derived CDR1 and CDR2 are SEHNR and FQNEAQ (reference sequence). The CDR3 has 15 amino acids. The chain's CDR3 is CAGSLDPGTNEKLFF. In nucleotides, the CDR3 is TGTGCCGGCAGCTTAGATCCGGGTACTAATGAAAAACTGTTTTTT.

The chain uses TRBV5-1 and TRBJ1-6; D not resolved. V was clipped by 5 bases and J by 8 bases, with 14 bases between them. Per the germline V gene, CDR1 is SGHRS and CDR2 is YFSETQ. The CDR3 runs to 14 residues. The CDR3 DNA follows: TGCGCCAGCAGGGATACCGATTTCGATTCACCCCTCCACTTT. The encoded protein is CASRDTDFDSPLHF.

As DNA, the CDR3 is TGTGCCAGCAGCCAAGGAGTCCCTGTCTACACCTTC. This gives the protein CASSQGVPVYTF. The chain couples TRBV3-1 to TRBJ1-2, with no clear D. The V and J ends lost 1 base and 10 bases respectively, with 10 bases between them. Per germline, CDR1 LGHDT and CDR2 YNNKEL (reference sequence). The CDR3 loop spans 12 amino acids.

The chain uses TRBV12-3 or TRBV12-4 and TRBJ2-5; D is ambiguous. Trimming removed 5 bases from V and 7 bases from J, with 17 bases in between. This CDR3 has 14 residues. In DNA, the CDR3 is TGTGCCAGCAGTGACACAAAGAACCCTGGGACCCAGTACTTC. It is translated as CASSDTKNPGTQYF.

This clonotype was detected once. The chain carries TRBV6-2 or TRBV6-3 and TRBJ2-2, with a tentative D call TRBD2 (6 bases). There are 14 residues in the CDR3. Germline-derived CDR1 and CDR2 are MNHEY and SVGEGT. V was cut by 8 bases and J by 5 bases, with 15 bases left in between. The CDR3: CASLRGRGTGELFF. Written as DNA, the CDR3 is TGTGCCAGCCTCCGAGGTCGGGGGACCGGGGAGCTGTTTTTT.

The chain is built from TRBV4-3 and TRBJ2-7, with D hard to call. Germline CDR1 LGHNA, CDR2 YSLEER. CDR3 length: 14 amino acids. The ends were cut back, 0 bases at V and 2 bases at J, with 8 bases in the middle. CDR3 amino acids: CASSQDSVTYEQYF. CDR3 in DNA: TGCGCCAGCAGCCAAGATTCAGTAACCTACGAGCAGTACTTC.

This clonotype turned up a few times. This chain uses TRBV11-2 with TRBJ2-7, with D possibly matching TRBD1 (6 bases). The CDR3 loop spans 16 amino acids. Between the trimmed V and J ends, which lost 5 bases and 4 bases, there was a span of 21 bases. From germline, CDR1 is SGHAT and CDR2 FQNNGV. The CDR3 nucleotides are TGTGCCAGCAGCGCTATAAAAGGGGGAAACGTTTACGAGCAGTACTTC. It specifies CASSAIKGGNVYEQYF.

This clonotype was detected only a few times. The chain combines TRBV11-2 with TRBJ2-4; tentative D call: TRBD2 (5 bases). Judging by the DNA end, TRBJ2-7 fits better; the J call may be wrong. Germline-derived CDR1 and CDR2 are SGHAT and FQNNGV. This CDR3 has 14 amino acids. CDR3 coding DNA: TGTGCCAGCAGCTTCAGGACTTCAGCCTACGAGCAGTACTTC. Translating it yields CASSFRTSAYEQYF.

This sequence joins TRBV6-5 and TRBJ1-1, with D tentatively TRBD1 (6 bases). V was clipped by 0 bases and J by 5 bases, with 10 bases between them. CDR1 and CDR2 from the germline V gene are MNHEY and SVGAGI. The CDR3 runs to 14 residues. Here the CDR3 reads CASSYSSQGTEAFF. As DNA, the CDR3 is TGTGCCAGCAGTTACTCGAGTCAGGGGACTGAAGCTTTCTTT.

This clonotype was seen a single time. The chain combines TRBV7-2 with TRBJ2-3, with 11 bases that match TRBD1. The CDR3 contains 15 residues. The J segment lost 5 bases and the V segment lost 5 bases, leaving 6 bases of the junction unmatched. Germline V gives CDR1 SGHTA, CDR2 FQGNSA. The CDR3 sequence: CASSPDRGRVDTQYF. The DNA of the CDR3 is TGTGCCAGCAGCCCGGACAGGGGGCGCGTAGATACGCAGTATTTT.

This rearrangement joins TRBV28 to TRBJ2-7; 9 bases agree with TRBD1. The V gene's germline CDR1 is MDHEN and CDR2 SYDVKM. The ends lost 3 bases at V and 6 bases at J; junction bases unmatched: 9. CDR3 size: 15 residues. The CDR3 spells CASSFRGTGNTEQYF. In nucleotides, the CDR3 is TGTGCCAGCAGTTTCCGAGGGACAGGGAATACCGAGCAGTACTTC.

This chain joins TRBV20-1 and TRBJ2-1; 10 bases line up with TRBD2. V was clipped by 4 bases and J by 8 bases; unmatched bases: 11. Germline V lookup: CDR1 DFQATT, CDR2 SNEGSKA (reference sequence). CDR3 size: 15 residues. The CDR3 coding sequence is TGCAGTGCTAACTACTTAGCGGGGGGTAGGTATGAGCAGTTCTTC. Residues: CSANYLAGGRYEQFF.

The CDR3 sequence is CSARLAGGPIEQYF. Here the CDR3 DNA reads TGCAGTGCTAGACTAGCGGGAGGGCCGATCGAGCAGTACTTC. This sequence joins TRBV20-1 and TRBJ2-5, with 12 bases matching TRBD2. The DNA matches TRBJ2-7 better at its end, which makes the J call doubtful. Germline V gene lookup returns CDR1 DFQATT and CDR2 SNEGSKA (reference sequence). The CDR3 runs to 14 residues.

For this clonotype: The junction does not match germline at one end; this may be a read error. V and J are TRBV20-1 and TRBJ2-1; 8 positions agree with TRBD1. In germline, CDR1 is DFQATT, CDR2 SNEGSKA (reference sequence). This CDR3 region has 12 residues. In DNA, the CDR3 is TGTAGTGCTAGAGTGACAGGGGCAAAGCAGTTCTTC. It translates to CSARVTGAKQFF.

V usage is TRBV12-3 or TRBV12-4 and J usage is TRBJ2-5; D remains ambiguous. The DNA end is more similar to TRBJ2-7, so the J call may be wrong. The CDR3 consists of 13 residues. CDR3 region: CASSVGYGNEQYF. The CDR3 region has the DNA TGTGCCAGCAGTGTAGGGTACGGAAACGAGCAGTACTTC.

J is TRBJ2-5 and V is TRBV28; TRBD2 matches 7 bases. Losses at the gene ends were 5 bases for V and 2 bases for J; bases not matched to a gene: 14. The CDR3 is 17 amino acids. Germline CDR1 MDHEN, CDR2 SYDVKM. The chain's CDR3 is CASSPGLEKAGQETQYF. The CDR3, as DNA: TGTGCCAGCAGTCCAGGACTAGAGAAGGCCGGGCAAGAGACCCAGTACTTC.

This chain connects TRBV20-1 to TRBJ1-5, with D perhaps matching TRBD1 (5 bases). V lost 1 base and J 2 bases, leaving 12 bases between the germline ends. Germline V lookup: CDR1 DFQATT, CDR2 SNEGSKA (reference sequence). The CDR3 loop spans 15 amino acids. CDR3 nucleotide sequence: TGCAGTGCTAGAGTTCGGGGGAAGGGCAATCAGCCCCAGCATTTT. Residues: CSARVRGKGNQPQHF.

Worth noting for this clonotype: This may stem from a read error, because a much larger clone lies one nucleotide away. The chain recombines TRBV29-1 with TRBJ1-2; TRBD1 agrees at 7 bases. V gave up 2 bases and J gave up 7 bases; unmatched junction bases: 7. The V gene's germline CDR1 is SQVTM and CDR2 ANQGSEA. The CDR3 loop spans 13 amino acids. The DNA for the CDR3 is TGCAGCGTTGAATGGGGACAGCGCGGTGGCTACACCTTC. Its translation: CSVEWGQRGGYTF.

V usage is TRBV20-1 and J usage is TRBJ1-2; weak D call: TRBD1 (5 bases). CDR1 is DFQATT, CDR2 SNEGSKA, per germline (reference sequence). V was shortened by 0 bases and J by 0 bases, with 11 bases between the two germline ends. This CDR3 has 15 residues. CDR3 in amino acids: CSARDRAGPNYGYTF. CDR3 nucleotides: TGCAGTGCTAGAGATCGAGCGGGGCCTAACTATGGCTACACCTTC.